The sequence of this T cell receptor (beta chain) was determined in a study of cytomegalovirus exposure and HLA in healthy donors. The PCR employed 60 Vbeta primers together with 13 Jbeta primers. Method: immunoSEQ multiplex PCR; TCRdb's copy keeps in-frame clones and lacks some. Found here are about 95,000 clones, 78% of them singletons; the top ten hold roughly 4%. Study results and limitations: A later examination showed that TCR association rates differed by HLA locus, with DRB1 most and HLA-C fewest. A classifier reportedly called cytomegalovirus status with high sensitivity and specificity.

About this clone itself: Its antigen is unidentified.

Germline CDR1 is LNHDA and CDR2 is SQIVND (reference sequence). Trimming removed 5 bases at V and 0 bases at J, with 23 bases between. The CDR3 length is 19 residues. Sequenced sample: PBMCs. The genes are TRBV19 and TRBJ2-1, with a weak D call TRBD2 (7 bases). The TCR comes from a woman in her thirties or forties in good health and CMV-seropositive. CDR3 coding DNA: TGTGCCAGTAGTGGGGGGTGGGCGGGAGAGGACAGCTCCTACAATGAGCAGTTCTTC. It translates to CASSGGWAGEDSSYNEQFF.